These T cell receptor beta chains were read from a single sample in a study of PD-L1 blockade in urothelial cancer. Using immunoSEQ multiplex PCR, the repertoire was profiled, and TCRdb retains in-frame clones only, with some absent. This table has tens of thousands of clones, about 90% appearing once. Specimen: PBMCs, collected around atezolizumab (anti-PD-L1) treatment. The receptors were gathered from a woman aged 70-85 years with urothelial cancer. Each CDR3 is given with its conserved first and last residue. The D gene is left open where the match is weak. Clone size is shown for a subset of rows, as once, few, many or a class of expanded clone.

V gene,D gene,clone size,J gene,CDR3 DNA,CDR3 protein
TRBV6-5,-,few,TRBJ2-5,TGTGCCAGCAGTTTACAAGGGACTTTTGAAGAGACCCAGTACTTC,CASSLQGTFEETQYF
TRBV6-1,-,-,TRBJ1-1,TGTGCCAGCAGGAGAACAGAGAGCACTGAAGCTTTCTTT,CASRRTESTEAFF
TRBV7-9,TRBD1,once,TRBJ2-7,TGTGCCAGCAGCGATAAACCGGGACAGGGCAACTACGAGCAGTACTTC,CASSDKPGQGNYEQYF
TRBV7-8,TRBD2,-,TRBJ2-3,TGTGCCAGCAGCCGCACGGGCGGGAGAACAGATACGCAGTATTTT,CASSRTGGRTDTQYF
TRBV27,TRBD1,-,TRBJ2-2,TGTGCCAGCAGCTCAAGGGACAGATCAAACACCGGGGAGCTGTTTTTT,CASSSRDRSNTGELFF
TRBV10-3,TRBD2,once,TRBJ2-2,TGTGCCCCGACGCTAGCGGCGAACACCGGGGAGCTGTTTTTT,CAPTLAANTGELFF
TRBV5-1,TRBD2,-,TRBJ2-1,TGCGCCAGCAGCTTAATGGCGGGAGGCCCGAGCTCCTACAATGAGCAGTTCTTC,CASSLMAGGPSSYNEQFF
TRBV7-2,-,-,TRBJ2-7,TGTGCCAGCAGCTTTTCGCAGGGCCCTCACGAGCAGTACTTC,CASSFSQGPHEQYF
TRBV5-6,TRBD1,many,TRBJ2-3,TGTGCCAGCAGCTCGGGACAGGGGACAGATACGCAGTATTTT,CASSSGQGTDTQYF
TRBV5-5,TRBD1,-,TRBJ2-1,TGTGCCAGCAGCACGGGACAGGGGGCTTACAATGAGCAGTTCTTC,CASSTGQGAYNEQFF
TRBV13,-,-,TRBJ1-2,TGTGCCAGCAGCTTAAGGAGTCTGGGGGGGTATGGCTACACCTTC,CASSLRSLGGYGYTF
TRBV28,TRBD1,-,TRBJ1-1,TGTGCCAGCAGGTGGACCGGGACAGCGAACACTGAAGCTTTCTTT,CASRWTGTANTEAFF
TRBV7-2,-,-,TRBJ2-3,TGTGCCAGCAGCTTAGTCGGGGTCACAGATACGCAGTATTTT,CASSLVGVTDTQYF
TRBV7-9,-,-,TRBJ1-2,TGTGCCAGCAGCTTAATGGGCGACTATGGCTACACCTTC,CASSLMGDYGYTF
TRBV4-1,TRBD1,-,TRBJ2-7,TGCGCCAGCAGCCCGGGACAGGGGGGCTACGAGCAGTACTTC,CASSPGQGGYEQYF
TRBV5-5,TRBD1,-,TRBJ1-2,TGTGCCAGCAGCCCTGAGGGGACAGGGTTCTATGGCTACACCTTC,CASSPEGTGFYGYTF
TRBV2,-,-,TRBJ1-2,TGTGCCAGCAGTGCCGCTAACTATGGCTACACCTTC,CASSAANYGYTF
TRBV6-1,-,-,TRBJ1-5,TGTGCCAGCAAGGTGACAACTAATCAGCCCCAGCATTTT,CASKVTTNQPQHF
TRBV4-1,TRBD1,-,TRBJ1-2,TGCGCCAGCAGCCACTTTTCATCTGGCGGACAGGGACCCCTCCCTAACTATGGCTACACCTTC,CASSHFSSGGQGPLPNYGYTF
TRBV14,-,-,TRBJ1-4,TGTGCCAGCAGCCAAGGCCAATCCGCTGGGACTACAGAAAAACTGTTTTTT,CASSQGQSAGTTEKLFF
TRBV5-1,-,-,TRBJ2-3,TGCGCCAGCAGCTTGGCCGTCCCCCTGAGATGGTTGACAGATACGCAGTATTTT,CASSLAVPLRWLTDTQYF
TRBV5-4,TRBD1,-,TRBJ2-3,TGTGCCAGCAGCCCCGGACAGGGGAGCACAGATACGCAGTATTTT,CASSPGQGSTDTQYF
TRBV7-6,TRBD1,once,TRBJ1-5,TGTGCCAGCAGCTTATTCGTCGTTGAGACAGGGGACCAGCCCCAGCATTTT,CASSLFVVETGDQPQHF
TRBV28,TRBD1,-,TRBJ2-1,TGTGCCAGCAGTTCGCCGGCTGGGACAGGATCCTTTATTGAGCAGTTCTTC,CASSSPAGTGSFIEQFF
TRBV11-2,-,-,TRBJ2-3,TGTGCCAGCAGCATCCGCGGACTACTCAGGGATACGCAGTATTTT,CASSIRGLLRDTQYF
TRBV27,TRBD1,once,TRBJ1-1,TGTGCCAGCAGTTCTACAGGGGTAACTGAAGCTTTCTTT,CASSSTGVTEAFF
TRBV13,TRBD1,-,TRBJ2-5,TGTGCCAGCAGCCCCCAGGGGGCTAGGGAGACCCAGTACTTC,CASSPQGARETQYF